Listed below are T cell receptor beta chains from one sample, sequenced in a study of T-cell reconstitution after alpha-beta-depleted transplantation in children. TCRdb passed the PCR reads through MiXCR, listing each CDR3 protein once. The data contain about 240,000 distinct CDR3 sequences, 12% of them singletons. Sequencing was performed on PBMCs from the stem cell graft donor, taken from the stem cell graft. The receptors shown here come from a human donor who donated a stem cell graft to a child with acute lymphoblastic leukemia. Both conserved end residues are part of each CDR3. Only some rows state a clone size, as once, few, many or a class for expanded clones.

clone_size	j_call	v_call	cdr3_aa
.	TRBJ2-3	TRBV6-2/TRBV6-3	CASSYLTRTDTQYF
many	TRBJ2-5	TRBV12-3/TRBV12-4	CASSSGYGTGNKETQYF
many	TRBJ1-5	TRBV6-2/TRBV6-3	CASSYYGLNQPQHF
many	TRBJ2-1	TRBV5-1	CASSRDRSFGEQFF
.	TRBJ2-2	TRBV7-2	CASSERQVLTGELFF
many	TRBJ1-2	TRBV2	CASSEEGYGYTF
many	TRBJ2-7	TRBV6-2/TRBV6-3	CASSYSPYEQYF
many	TRBJ2-5	TRBV5-5	CASSFAGGAETQYF
many	TRBJ2-1	TRBV5-5	CASSLVKGIIGNEQFF
many	TRBJ1-2	TRBV5-1	CASSLGGRTVYGYTF
.	TRBJ2-1	TRBV23-1	CASSQSTSEDEQFF
.	TRBJ2-7	TRBV18	CASSPRAGGSYEQYF
.	TRBJ1-2	TRBV6-1	CASSVDTYGYTF
many	TRBJ2-7	TRBV2	CASSDGTGEYEQYF
few	TRBJ2-1	TRBV10-3	CAISESRTLIDEQFF
many	TRBJ1-2	TRBV5-6	CASSLISTATVGYTF
many	TRBJ2-3	TRBV10-2	CASSNRDSSSTDTQYF
many	TRBJ1-2	TRBV20-1	CSARTATYGYTF
many	TRBJ2-2	TRBV7-7	CASSLAQSAGELFF
many	TRBJ2-7	TRBV20-1	CSARDRSSGRNYEQYF
many	TRBJ2-7	TRBV6-5	CASRGQIAREQYF
many	TRBJ2-1	TRBV30	CAWSVAGARFF
many	TRBJ1-4	TRBV28	CASSFWFPNEKLFF
many	TRBJ2-5	TRBV4-3	CASSQAHLTGQETQYF
many	TRBJ2-1	TRBV10-3	CAISWAGEEQFF
many	TRBJ2-7	TRBV10-2	CASSGIYEQYF
.	TRBJ2-7	TRBV6-6	CASSSPRAANPYEQYF
.	TRBJ2-6	TRBV29-1	CSVEFSGANGLTF
many	TRBJ2-1	TRBV28	CASSLLGGWSYNEQFF
many	TRBJ2-3	TRBV19	CASSELGTDTQYF
many	TRBJ2-6	TRBV7-9	CASSPQMISGANVLTF
many	TRBJ2-5	TRBV20-1	CSALHGGPNQETQYF
.	TRBJ1-2	TRBV3-1	CASSQYGGAAGGYTF
many	TRBJ1-1	TRBV25-1	CASSNRGPTEAFF
.	TRBJ1-2	TRBV19	CASSIGRRAYGYTF
many	TRBJ1-4	TRBV27	CASSLRGRDGTNEKLFF
many	TRBJ2-1	TRBV7-9	CASSSGSNEQFF
few	TRBJ2-7	TRBV27	CASSSSVRGEQYF
many	TRBJ1-1	TRBV11-2	CASSSQGGEAFF
many	TRBJ2-7	TRBV7-2	CASSPTIQGPNSYEQYF
many	TRBJ1-2	TRBV5-6	CASSLDPVNYGYTF
many	TRBJ2-5	TRBV6-2/TRBV6-3	CASSGTVARRTQYF
.	TRBJ2-7	TRBV20-1	CSASFLGASYEQYF
many	TRBJ2-7	TRBV5-5	CASSQTGQLVYEQYF
.	TRBJ2-6	TRBV29-1	CSVGDRVSSGANGLTF
.	TRBJ1-4	TRBV12-3/TRBV12-4	CASSFGGRQGVGKLFF
.	TRBJ2-3	TRBV24-1	CATSKDTDTQYF
.	TRBJ1-1	TRBV10-3	CAISRQSTENTEAFF
many	TRBJ2-1	TRBV12-3/TRBV12-4	CASCLAASSYNEQFF
many	TRBJ1-1	TRBV20-1	CSASLHDRGAFF
many	TRBJ1-2	TRBV24-1	CATSDLKRNYGYTF
many	TRBJ1-1	TRBV6-2/TRBV6-3	CASSLLRPTQGASSSGTEAFF
few	TRBJ2-7	TRBV20-1	CSARDPTGGSSYEQYF
many	TRBJ2-1	TRBV20-1	CSASSRDNEQFF